This TCR beta chain was profiled in a study of blood T cell repertoires in COVID-19. As for the study in general: Acute and convalescent COVID-19 specimens originated in the United States, Italy and Spain. Sample material is recorded as cDNA or gDNA derived from T cells, B-cell-depleted T cells, or PBMCs.

CDR3 length: 14 residues. CDR1 and CDR2 (germline): LGHNA, YSLEER. V was cut by 0 bases and J by 6 bases, with 10 bases left in between. Assay used: immunoSEQ multiplex PCR; TCRdb lists only in-frame clones, some missing. Found here are 210,000 or so clones, around 79% of them singletons; the top ten hold about 13%. Source material: peripheral blood. This clonotype was sampled from a man aged 45-65 years who had recovered from COVID-19. The chain is built from TRBV4-3 and TRBJ2-3, with a tentative D call TRBD2 (5 bases). CDR3 DNA sequence: TGCGCCAGCAGCCAAGAGCTAGCCGCGGATACGCAGTATTTT. Translation gives CASSQELAADTQYF.